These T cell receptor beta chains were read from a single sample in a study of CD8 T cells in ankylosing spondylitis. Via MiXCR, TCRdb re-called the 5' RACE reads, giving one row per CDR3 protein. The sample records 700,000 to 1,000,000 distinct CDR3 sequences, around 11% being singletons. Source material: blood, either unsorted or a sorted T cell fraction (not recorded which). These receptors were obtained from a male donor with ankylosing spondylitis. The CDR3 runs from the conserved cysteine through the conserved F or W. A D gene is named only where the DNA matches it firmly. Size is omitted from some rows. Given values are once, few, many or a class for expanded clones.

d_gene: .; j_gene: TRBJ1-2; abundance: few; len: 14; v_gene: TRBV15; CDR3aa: CATSRGWQDYGYTF; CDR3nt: TGTGCCACCAGCCGCGGGTGGCAGGACTATGGCTACACCTTC
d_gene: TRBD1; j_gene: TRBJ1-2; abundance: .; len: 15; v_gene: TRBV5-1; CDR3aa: CASSLNPGGTYGYTF; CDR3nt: TGCGCCAGCAGCTTGAATCCAGGGGGGACCTATGGCTACACCTTC
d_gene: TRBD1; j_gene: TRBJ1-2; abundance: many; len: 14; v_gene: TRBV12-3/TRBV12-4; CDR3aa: CASSRGLGGYGYTF; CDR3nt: TGTGCCAGCAGTAGGGGGCTTGGGGGCTATGGCTACACCTTC
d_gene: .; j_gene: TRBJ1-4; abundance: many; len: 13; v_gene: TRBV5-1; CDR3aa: CASSLVTAEKLFF; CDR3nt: TGCGCCAGCAGCTTGGTCACCGCCGAAAAACTGTTTTTT
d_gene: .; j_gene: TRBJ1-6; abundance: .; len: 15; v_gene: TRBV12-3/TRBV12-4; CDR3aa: CASSRRQVLNSPLHF; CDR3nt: TGTGCCAGCAGTCGACGACAGGTTCTCAATTCACCCCTCCACTTT
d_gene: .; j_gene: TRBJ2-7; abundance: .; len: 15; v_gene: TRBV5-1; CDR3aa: CASSLEGTSPYEQYF; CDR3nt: TGCGCCAGCAGCTTGGAAGGGACCTCGCCCTACGAGCAGTACTTC
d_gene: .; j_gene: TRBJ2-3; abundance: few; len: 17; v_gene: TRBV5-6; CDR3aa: CASSPRGWGTNTDTQYF; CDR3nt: TGTGCCAGCAGCCCCCGAGGTTGGGGGACAAACACAGATACGCAGTATTTT
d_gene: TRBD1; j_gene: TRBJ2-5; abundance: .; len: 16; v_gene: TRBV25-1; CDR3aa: CASRPGQGIIQETQYF; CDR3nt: TGTGCCAGCAGACCGGGACAGGGAATCATCCAAGAGACCCAGTACTTC
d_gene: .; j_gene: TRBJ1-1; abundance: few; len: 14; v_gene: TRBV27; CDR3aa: CASSRPDRYTEAFF; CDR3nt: TGTGCCAGCAGTCGCCCCGACAGGTACACTGAAGCTTTCTTT
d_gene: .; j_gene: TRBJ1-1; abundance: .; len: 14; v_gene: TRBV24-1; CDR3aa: CATSDSTENTEAFF; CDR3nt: TGTGCCACCAGTGACTCCACAGAGAACACTGAAGCTTTCTTT
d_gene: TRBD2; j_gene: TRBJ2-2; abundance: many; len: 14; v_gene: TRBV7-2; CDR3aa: CASSSRGGTGELFF; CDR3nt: TGTGCCAGCAGCTCCCGGGGGGGGACCGGGGAGCTGTTTTTT
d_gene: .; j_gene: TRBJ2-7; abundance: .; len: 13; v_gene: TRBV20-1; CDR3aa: CSARQGGTYEQYF; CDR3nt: TGCAGTGCTAGACAGGGAGGAACCTACGAGCAGTACTTC
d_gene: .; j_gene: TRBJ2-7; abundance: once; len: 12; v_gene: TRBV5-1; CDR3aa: CASSSDIHEQYF; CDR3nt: TGCGCCAGCAGCTCGGACATACACGAGCAGTACTTC
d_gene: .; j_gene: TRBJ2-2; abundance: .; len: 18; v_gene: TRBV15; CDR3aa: CATSTSLGGRTNTGELFF; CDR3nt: TGTGCCACCAGCACTTCATTGGGGGGCAGGACTAACACCGGGGAGCTGTTTTTT
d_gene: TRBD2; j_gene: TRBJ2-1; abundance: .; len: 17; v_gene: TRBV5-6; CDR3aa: CASSSLQREASYNEQFF; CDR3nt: TGTGCCAGCAGCTCCCTTCAGCGGGAGGCTTCCTACAATGAGCAGTTCTTC
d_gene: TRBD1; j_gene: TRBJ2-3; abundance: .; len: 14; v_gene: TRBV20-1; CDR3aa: CSARTRTGPDTQYF; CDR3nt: TGCAGTGCTAGGACAAGGACAGGGCCAGATACGCAGTATTTT
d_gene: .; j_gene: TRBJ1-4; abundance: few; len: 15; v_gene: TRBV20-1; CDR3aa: CSARLPLITNEKLFF; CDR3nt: TGCAGTGCTAGATTACCATTAATAACTAATGAAAAACTGTTTTTT
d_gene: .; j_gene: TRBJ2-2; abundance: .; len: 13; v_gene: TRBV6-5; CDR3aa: CASSYLGSGELFF; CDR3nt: TGTGCCAGCAGTTACCTTGGCTCCGGGGAGCTGTTTTTT
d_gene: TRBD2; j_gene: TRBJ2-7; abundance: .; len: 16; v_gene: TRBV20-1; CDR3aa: CSARDAIAGVTYEQYF; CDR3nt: TGCAGTGCTAGAGATGCCATAGCGGGAGTTACCTACGAGCAGTACTTC